This TCR beta chain stems from a study of blood T cell repertoires in COVID-19. Libraries were prepared by immunoSEQ multiplex PCR; TCRdb keeps only in-frame clonotypes and omits some of them. The table records about 81,000 clones, around 91% of them present only once. This CDR3 has 14 amino acids. Germline CDR1 reads SGHRS; CDR2 reads YFSETQ. With V trimmed by 4 bases and J by 9 bases, 9 bases remained unmatched. The TCR was taken from a man aged 65-85 years with active or convalescent COVID-19. Sequenced sample: peripheral blood. The chain carries TRBV5-1 and TRBJ2-1; 8 positions agree with TRBD1. CDR3 in amino acids: CASSPLPGGREQFF. The CDR3 region has the DNA TGCGCCAGCAGCCCATTGCCAGGGGGCCGTGAGCAGTTCTTC.